Below are 10 T cell receptor beta chains sequenced from a single sample in a study of blood T cells in healthy people across ages. Next came a second PCR, run for about 7 to 12 cycles, which used a sample-barcoded 5' primer along with a J-beta primer mix. TCRdb analysed the 5' RACE reads with MiXCR anew, one entry per CDR3 protein. The table lists about 1.4 million distinct CDR3 sequences, approximately 59% of them singletons, with 6.5% to 8.5% in the top ten. Sequencing used blood. The receptor source for this set is a young man in good health.

J is TRBJ1-6 and V is TRBV6-5; the D is unclear. The CDR3 totals 14 residues. Germline loops: CDR1 MNHEY, CDR2 SVGAGI. V lost 5 bases and J 6 bases, leaving 11 bases between the germline ends. This chain's CDR3 is CASSPNVGNSPLHF. The CDR3 nucleotides are TGTGCCAGCAGTCCGAACGTCGGTAATTCACCCCTCCACTTT.

This chain links TRBV18 with TRBJ1-2, with a possible D match to TRBD1 (6 bases). The ends were cut back, 4 bases at V and 0 bases at J, with 15 bases in the middle. The CDR3 spans 16 residues. Per the germline V gene, CDR1 is KGHSH and CDR2 is LQKENI. The CDR3 protein is CASSRPKGDPNYGYTF. CDR3 DNA: TGTGCCAGCTCACGTCCGAAGGGGGATCCTAACTATGGCTACACCTTC.

This rearrangement joins TRBV11-2 to TRBJ2-7, with D possibly TRBD2 on 5 matching bases. The CDR3 contains 14 residues. Trimming removed 1 base at V and 5 bases at J, with 12 bases between. The germline V gene has CDR1 SGHAT and CDR2 FQNNGV. CDR3 amino acids: CASSLGSSGNEQYF. The CDR3 DNA reads as TGTGCCAGCAGCTTAGGCTCCTCGGGGAACGAGCAGTACTTC.

This clonotype was observed a single time. The rearrangement uses TRBV28 and TRBJ2-7; D might be TRBD2 (6 bases). Germline V lookup: CDR1 MDHEN, CDR2 SYDVKM. The CDR3 loop spans 15 amino acids. Trimming stripped 1 base from V and 0 bases from J, with 10 bases between. CDR3 in DNA: TGTGCCAGCAGTTTATCGGGGGTTCTCTCCTACGAGCAGTACTTC. Protein: CASSLSGVLSYEQYF.

The chain links TRBV5-1 to TRBJ2-1, with unresolved D. Between the trimmed V and J ends, which lost 2 bases and 9 bases, there was a span of 9 bases. The length of the CDR3 is 12 residues. Germline CDR1 and CDR2: SGHRS and YFSETQ. The CDR3 region is CASSFIEAEQFF. Written as DNA, the CDR3 is TGCGCCAGCAGCTTTATAGAAGCTGAGCAGTTCTTC.

This clonotype was seen more than once but under ten times. This chain uses TRBV7-2 with TRBJ2-5; D remains unclear. In germline, CDR1 is SGHTA, CDR2 FQGNSA. V lost 1 base and J 0 bases, leaving 9 bases between the germline ends. The CDR3 runs 15 residues. CDR3 sequence (DNA): TGTGCCAGCAGCTTAGTGGGCCAGTACCAAGAGACCCAGTACTTC. Its protein product is CASSLVGQYQETQYF.

Regarding this clonotype: One junction end disagrees with the germline gene, perhaps due to a read error. The rearrangement joins TRBV20-1 to TRBJ1-1; weak D call: TRBD1 (5 bases). CDR3 size: 13 residues. The germline gives CDR1 DFQATT, CDR2 SNEGSKA (reference sequence). This CDR3 is CSTREGLNTEAFF. The CDR3 DNA sequence: TGCAGTACTAGAGAGGGACTTAACACTGAAGCTTTCTTT.

V is TRBV10-3 and J is TRBJ2-1; D may be TRBD2 (5 bases). The CDR3 runs to 11 residues. The V end lost 9 bases, the J end lost 4 bases, and 7 bases lay between the germline ends. Per germline, CDR1 ENHRY and CDR2 SYGVKD. CDR3 amino acids: CAIGLYNEQFF. The CDR3 nucleotides read TGTGCCATAGGACTGTACAATGAGCAGTTCTTC.

The rearrangement links TRBV5-1 to TRBJ2-5, with 10 bases matching TRBD2. V shed 7 bases and J 2 bases; nucleotides not matched to a gene: 5. CDR1 SGHRS and CDR2 YFSETQ come from the germline V gene. The CDR3 length is 14 residues. In DNA form, the CDR3 reads TGCGCCAGCGCCCCGGGACTAGCGCAAGAGACCCAGTACTTC. It translates to CASAPGLAQETQYF.

This clonotype was seen a few times. This sequence joins TRBV4-2 and TRBJ2-3; possibly TRBD1 for D (5 bases). CDR1 and CDR2 (germline): LGHNA, YNFKEQ. The CDR3 consists of 17 residues. V was shortened by 0 bases and J by 0 bases, with 13 bases between the two germline ends. The CDR3: CASSQEGARASTDTQYF. CDR3 nucleotides: TGTGCCAGCAGCCAAGAAGGGGCTCGGGCTAGCACAGATACGCAGTATTTT.